Below are 7 T cell receptor beta chains sequenced from a single sample in a study of cytomegalovirus exposure and HLA in healthy donors (dated by TCRdb to about 2017). Receptor libraries were prepared by the immunoSEQ multiplex PCR assay. A mixture of 60 forward primers for TCR Vbeta segments and 13 reverse primers for TCR Jbeta segments was used in the multiplex PCR. The table was pulled from immuneACCESS by TCRdb, which kept in-frame rearrangements only. Such tables lose some clones; where checked, under half of the loss comes from unresolved V genes, and the rest has no known cause. Here the sample has 95,000 to 110,000 clones; around 77% occur a single time. The top ten clones comprise roughly 3.9% of the sample. Sequenced sample: PBMCs. The receptors come from a male donor in good health and CMV-seronegative.

This rearrangement joins TRBV7-9 to TRBJ1-2; the match to TRBD1 covers 11 bases. J was trimmed by 4 bases and V by 5 bases; bases with no gene match: 12. This CDR3 region has 17 residues. Germline V lookup: CDR1 SEHNR, CDR2 FQNEAQ (reference sequence). The CDR3 loop reads CASSPRDRGIGTYGYTF. CDR3 DNA sequence: TGTGCCAGCAGCCCGAGGGACAGGGGGATCGGGACCTATGGCTACACCTTC.

The chain links TRBV7-8 to TRBJ1-2; maybe TRBD1 (5 bases). Germline V gives CDR1 SGHVS, CDR2 FQNEAQ. The CDR3 spans 17 residues. V dropped 0 bases and J dropped 5 bases, with 19 bases sitting between them. CDR3 nucleotides: TGTGCCAGCAGCTTAGCGCGATTTGGCAGGGCGGTTTATGGCTACACCTTC. Residues: CASSLARFGRAVYGYTF.

The V and J genes are TRBV11-1 and TRBJ2-5, with 7 bases lining up with TRBD2. CDR3 length: 14 amino acids. The germline CDR1 and CDR2 sequences are SGHAT and FQDESV (reference sequence). V lost 1 base, J lost 5 bases, and 4 bases stayed unmatched. The CDR3 spells CASSLEAGRETQYF. In DNA form, the CDR3 reads TGTGCCAGCAGCTTAGAGGCCGGGAGGGAGACCCAGTACTTC.

This clone was detected a few times. The chain links TRBV5-5 to TRBJ2-1, with 7 positions matching TRBD2. Germline-derived CDR1 and CDR2 are SGHKS and YYEKEE (reference sequence). Trimming at V came to 5 bases and at J to 4 bases, leaving 9 bases not matched to a gene. The CDR3 length is 15 residues. CDR3 in amino acids: CASSGTTTNYNEQFF. Written as DNA, the CDR3 is TGTGCCAGCAGTGGGACTACAACAAATTACAATGAGCAGTTCTTC.

CDR3 residues: CASSALPSRFTDTQYF. The DNA of the CDR3 is TGTGCCAGCAGCGCCCTGCCATCCCGGTTCACAGATACGCAGTATTTT. V and J are TRBV5-4 and TRBJ2-3; no clear D. The germline V gene encodes CDR1 SGHNT and CDR2 YYREEE (reference sequence). V shed 4 bases and J shed 2 bases, with 17 bases lying between them. The length of the CDR3 is 16 residues.

This clone was observed a single time. V gene TRBV5-3 combines with J gene TRBJ2-5; 7 bases fit TRBD1. The J call is doubtful: the DNA matches TRBJ2-7 better. TRBV5-3 has ORF status, its function being uncertain. The CDR3 loop spans 15 amino acids. CDR3 nucleotides: TGTGCCAGAAGCTTGGCCCGGGACAGAACCTACGAGCAGTACTTC. Protein product: CARSLARDRTYEQYF.

DNA of the CDR3: TGTGCCAGCAGCTCCCCGGCGGGACAGGGGACCTACGAGCAGTACTTC. It codes for CASSSPAGQGTYEQYF. The chain couples TRBV11-2 to TRBJ2-7, with TRBD1 identical over 10 bases. There are 16 residues in the CDR3. The V gene's germline CDR1 is SGHAT and CDR2 FQNNGV. The V and J ends lost 4 bases and 2 bases, in that order; junction bases with no gene match: 8.